This T cell receptor beta chain was observed in a study of T cells in Graves' hyperthyroidism and ophthalmopathy. Study results and limitations: Ophthalmopathy and stable hyperthyroidism were separated by a 13 V-J model.

Researchers took RNA transcripts and amplified the TCR beta CDR3 regions from them. In the first-round RT-PCR of the TCR CDR3, the HTBI primer set was used. TCRdb itself ran the multiplex PCR reads through MiXCR, one entry per CDR3 protein. The sample lists about 300,000 distinct CDR3 sequences, approximately 19% occurring once. This clonotype was found a few times. Antigen: not known. The CDR3 extends over 15 amino acids. Trimming removed 2 bases from V and 7 bases from J; junction bases left unmatched: 9. Per germline, CDR1 ENHRY and CDR2 SYGVKD. The source of this sequence is a man aged 50-60 years with Graves' ophthalmopathy. The chain recombines TRBV10-3 with TRBJ2-5, with 8 nucleotides matching TRBD1. Sample: blood. CDR3 sequence reads: CAISEGQGSGGTQYF. The CDR3, as DNA: TGTGCCATCAGTGAGGGACAGGGTTCCGGGGGGACCCAGTACTTC.